What follows are 9 T cell receptor beta chains derived from one specimen sequenced in a study of shared clonotypes between healthy human individuals (TCRdb year 2020). The library was obtained by the immunoSEQ multiplex PCR assay. TCRdb's version of the immuneACCESS table is confined to in-frame rearrangements and falls short of the full clone set. An unresolved V gene accounts for under half of the shortfall where checked; the remainder is of unknown origin. Counted in this sample were about 700,000 clones; over 65% of them appeared once. The ten top clones hold 1.5% to 2% of the sample. The material sequenced was memory CD4+ T cells sorted from blood. Explained via the paper, the cell subset or site label denotes: CD45RA-negative fraction. These receptors were taken from a woman aged 30 to 39 in good health.

Comment on this clone: Relative to the germline gene, one junction end is altered; a read error may explain this. The rearrangement joins TRBV28 to TRBJ2-1; a weak D match, TRBD1 (5 bases). From germline, CDR1 is MDHEN and CDR2 SYDVKM. The CDR3 spans 13 residues. CDR3: CASSLPQGQRQLF. CDR3 sequence (DNA): TGTGCCAGCAGTTTGCCGCAGGGCCAGAGGCAACTCTTC.

The chain combines TRBV5-1 with TRBJ2-7; D perhaps matches TRBD1 (6 bases). This CDR3 region has 15 residues. V dropped 4 bases and J dropped 5 bases, with 19 bases sitting between them. Germline V lookup: CDR1 SGHRS, CDR2 YFSETQ. The CDR3 loop reads CASSGGTIPFNEQYF. The DNA for the CDR3 is TGCGCCAGCAGCGGGGGCACGATCCCTTTTAACGAGCAGTACTTC. The full variable domain, its missing parts supplied by reference TRBV5-1 and TRBJ2-7, is KAGVTQTPRYLIKTRGQQVTLSCSPISGHRSVSWYQQTPGQGLQFLFEYFSETQRNKGNFPGRFSGRQFSNSRSEMNVSTLELGDSALYLCASSGGTIPFNEQYFGPGTRLTVT.

The chain has TRBV28 and TRBJ2-7; D gene unclear. Per the germline V gene, CDR1 is MDHEN and CDR2 is SYDVKM. The CDR3 loop spans 11 amino acids. V was shortened by 8 bases and J by 3 bases, with 8 bases between the two germline ends. CDR3 DNA: TGTGCCAGCCGACGGTTCTACGAGCAGTACTTC. Translation: CASRRFYEQYF.

The J gene is TRBJ2-1, the V gene TRBV6-6, with D possibly TRBD2 on 5 matching bases. V was trimmed by 2 bases and J by 0 bases, leaving 8 bases between them. The length of the CDR3 is 15 residues. Germline-derived CDR1 and CDR2 are MNHNY and SVGAGI (reference sequence). The CDR3 nucleotides read TGTGCCAGCAGTTACGACGGGAACTCCTACAATGAGCAGTTCTTC. Translation: CASSYDGNSYNEQFF.

The genes are TRBV4-2 and TRBJ2-1; 16 bases line up with TRBD2. The CDR3 runs 17 residues. J lost 7 bases, V lost 2 bases, and 5 bases had no gene match. Germline values: CDR1 LGHNA, CDR2 YNFKEQ. This chain's CDR3 is CASSQNPGLAGGNEQFF. The CDR3 coding sequence is TGTGCCAGCAGCCAAAACCCGGGACTAGCGGGAGGGAATGAGCAGTTCTTC.

The rearrangement links TRBV7-3 to TRBJ2-7; 7 bases are shared with TRBD2. Trimming at V came to 3 bases and at J to 2 bases, leaving 10 bases not matched to a gene. Germline V gives CDR1 SGHTA, CDR2 FQGTGA. This CDR3 is 16 amino acids long. This CDR3 is CASSFEGGIETYEQYF. In DNA form, the CDR3 reads TGTGCCAGCAGCTTCGAGGGAGGGATTGAGACCTACGAGCAGTACTTC.

The chain uses TRBV7-2 and TRBJ2-3; 7 bases agree with TRBD2. The CDR3 runs to 16 residues. The trim removed 3 bases at V and 5 bases at J, leaving 11 bases unmatched. Germline loops: CDR1 SGHTA, CDR2 FQGNSA. CDR3: CASSLFQAGAKDTQYF. The CDR3 DNA reads TGTGCCAGCAGCTTGTTCCAGGCGGGAGCTAAAGATACGCAGTATTTT. Combining the CDR3 with reference TRBV7-2 and TRBJ2-3 gives the whole variable domain GAGVSQSPSNKVTEKGKDVELRCDPISGHTALYWYRQSLGQGLEFLIYFQGNSAPDKSGLPSDRFSAERTGGSVSTLTIQRTQQEDSAVYLCASSLFQAGAKDTQYFGPGTRLTVL.

This chain uses TRBV4-1 with TRBJ2-4, with D perhaps TRBD1 or TRBD2 (6 bases each). Germline values: CDR1 MGHRA, CDR2 YSYEKL. Trimming removed 1 base at V and 1 base at J, with 20 bases between. The CDR3 has 19 amino acids. The CDR3 spells CASSQGTGSVTGAKNIQYF. The CDR3 coding sequence is TGCGCCAGCAGCCAAGGGACCGGGAGTGTCACAGGGGCCAAAAACATTCAGTACTTC.

This clone was seen just once. This sequence joins TRBV6-1 and TRBJ1-1; no clear D gene. This CDR3 is built from 11 residues. In germline, CDR1 is MNHNS, CDR2 SASEGT. Trimming left V 6 bases short and J 3 bases short, with 5 bases between. This CDR3 reads CASRTDTEAFF. CDR3 in DNA: TGTGCCAGCAGGACGGACACTGAAGCTTTCTTT.